Listed below are T cell receptor beta chains from one sample, sequenced in a study of T-cell reconstitution after alpha-beta-depleted transplantation in children. Using its own MiXCR run on the PCR reads, TCRdb lists one record per CDR3 protein. The sample carries a few hundred thousand distinct CDR3 sequences, around 10% recorded once. Material: PBMCs, obtained before TCRalphabeta/CD19-depleted stem cell transplant. The receptor source for this set is a boy under two years old with acute myeloid leukemia, due to receive a stem cell transplant. Both conserved end residues are part of each CDR3. Fields, in order: D gene, V gene, clone size, J gene, CDR3 DNA, CDR3 protein. The D gene is left open where the match is weak. Only part of the rows carry a size: once, few, many, or a class if the clone is expanded.

d_gene: -
v_gene: TRBV5-6
abundance: many
j_gene: TRBJ2-1
CDR3nt: TGTGCCAGCAGCTTGGGGAACTGGGGGGTCTACAATGAGCAGTTCTTC
CDR3aa: CASSLGNWGVYNEQFF

d_gene: -
v_gene: TRBV28
abundance: many
j_gene: TRBJ2-7
CDR3nt: TGTGCCAGCAGTTTTATAACGGGGGAGATCTACGAGCAGTACTTC
CDR3aa: CASSFITGEIYEQYF

d_gene: TRBD2
v_gene: TRBV5-1
abundance: few
j_gene: TRBJ2-3
CDR3nt: TGCGCCAGCAGCCTCCCCACTAGCGCGCTTAGCACAGATACGCAGTATTTT
CDR3aa: CASSLPTSALSTDTQYF

d_gene: -
v_gene: TRBV5-1
abundance: many
j_gene: TRBJ1-1
CDR3nt: TGCGCCAGCAGCTTGCCGGGCTATAACATGAACACTGAAGCTTTCTTT
CDR3aa: CASSLPGYNMNTEAFF

d_gene: TRBD1
v_gene: TRBV25-1
abundance: -
j_gene: TRBJ1-5
CDR3nt: TGTGCCAGCAGTGAAAGGTCCTCGGGACAGCGCAATCAGCCCCAGCATTTT
CDR3aa: CASSERSSGQRNQPQHF

d_gene: TRBD1
v_gene: TRBV5-4
abundance: many
j_gene: TRBJ2-2
CDR3nt: TGTGCCAGCAGCTCCTGGGACAGGGGCACCGGGGAGCTGTTTTTT
CDR3aa: CASSSWDRGTGELFF

d_gene: -
v_gene: TRBV3-1
abundance: many
j_gene: TRBJ1-1
CDR3nt: TGTGCCAGCAGCCCAACCTGGGGGGAAGTCACTGAAGCTTTCTTT
CDR3aa: CASSPTWGEVTEAFF

d_gene: -
v_gene: TRBV11-2
abundance: few
j_gene: TRBJ2-1
CDR3nt: TGTGCCAGCAGCTTAGATGGGGCAGGGGGGGGATATTACAATGAGCAGTTCTTC
CDR3aa: CASSLDGAGGGYYNEQFF

d_gene: -
v_gene: TRBV9
abundance: -
j_gene: TRBJ2-3
CDR3nt: TGTGCCAGCAGCCCTCAAATTGGGCTTCGCACAGATACGCAGTATTTT
CDR3aa: CASSPQIGLRTDTQYF

d_gene: TRBD1
v_gene: TRBV12-3/TRBV12-4
abundance: many
j_gene: TRBJ1-5
CDR3nt: TGTGCCAGCAGCCCGACAGGGTCGGCCCAGCATTTT
CDR3aa: CASSPTGSAQHF

d_gene: -
v_gene: TRBV5-5
abundance: many
j_gene: TRBJ2-6
CDR3nt: TGTGCCAGCAGCTTTGGGCAGCTGATATTCTCTGGGGCCAACGTCCTGACTTTC
CDR3aa: CASSFGQLIFSGANVLTF

d_gene: TRBD1
v_gene: TRBV9
abundance: few
j_gene: TRBJ2-7
CDR3nt: TGTGCCAGCAGCGCCACGACAGGGGACTACGAGCAGTACTTC
CDR3aa: CASSATTGDYEQYF

d_gene: -
v_gene: TRBV7-6
abundance: -
j_gene: TRBJ1-5
CDR3nt: TGTGCCAGCAGCCCGGACACCTATAGCAATCAGCCCCAGCATTTT
CDR3aa: CASSPDTYSNQPQHF

d_gene: -
v_gene: TRBV3-1
abundance: many
j_gene: TRBJ1-1
CDR3nt: TGTGCCAGCAGCCTCGGGACCGGCTATGAAGCTTTCTTT
CDR3aa: CASSLGTGYEAFF

d_gene: TRBD1
v_gene: TRBV4-2
abundance: many
j_gene: TRBJ2-2
CDR3nt: TGTGCCAGCAGCCGATTGGGACAGGCCACCGGGGAGCTGTTTTTT
CDR3aa: CASSRLGQATGELFF

d_gene: TRBD1
v_gene: TRBV20-1
abundance: many
j_gene: TRBJ2-3
CDR3nt: TGCAGTGCTATCTCACAGGGGTCGAGCACAGATACGCAGTATTTT
CDR3aa: CSAISQGSSTDTQYF

d_gene: -
v_gene: TRBV5-1
abundance: many
j_gene: TRBJ1-1
CDR3nt: TGCGCCAGCAGCTTCGCGGGGACTCCGAGTGAAGCTTTCTTT
CDR3aa: CASSFAGTPSEAFF

d_gene: TRBD1
v_gene: TRBV7-2
abundance: many
j_gene: TRBJ1-2
CDR3nt: TGTGCCAGCAGCATCAACAGGGGAGCTAACTATGGCTACACCTTC
CDR3aa: CASSINRGANYGYTF

d_gene: TRBD1
v_gene: TRBV28
abundance: many
j_gene: TRBJ1-4
CDR3nt: TGTGCCAGCAGTCATTCCCTTGGACAGGGGGGCGAAAAACTGTTTTTT
CDR3aa: CASSHSLGQGGEKLFF

d_gene: TRBD1
v_gene: TRBV6-1
abundance: -
j_gene: TRBJ1-5
CDR3nt: TGTGCCAGCCGCGTTGACAGGGGAAATCAGCCCCAGCATTTT
CDR3aa: CASRVDRGNQPQHF

d_gene: -
v_gene: TRBV6-6
abundance: many
j_gene: TRBJ1-1
CDR3nt: TGTGCCAGCACTCCAGGCAGGATGAATGAAGCTTTCTTT
CDR3aa: CASTPGRMNEAFF

d_gene: TRBD2
v_gene: TRBV29-1
abundance: many
j_gene: TRBJ2-3
CDR3nt: TGCAGCGTTGACGCCGGGAGGTCTTCACCAGATACGCAGTATTTT
CDR3aa: CSVDAGRSSPDTQYF

d_gene: TRBD1
v_gene: TRBV25-1
abundance: many
j_gene: TRBJ2-1
CDR3nt: TGTGCCAGCAGTGAATCCCGGCAGGGGGCTAAGGATGAGCAGTTCTTC
CDR3aa: CASSESRQGAKDEQFF

d_gene: -
v_gene: TRBV6-2/TRBV6-3
abundance: -
j_gene: TRBJ2-7
CDR3nt: TGTGCCAGCAGTTACGGCCGGTGGGGCTCCTACGAGCAGTACTTC
CDR3aa: CASSYGRWGSYEQYF

d_gene: -
v_gene: TRBV12-3/TRBV12-4
abundance: few
j_gene: TRBJ1-6
CDR3nt: TGTGCCAGCAGTTTGCGACAGACTTATAATTCACCCCTCCACTTT
CDR3aa: CASSLRQTYNSPLHF

d_gene: TRBD1
v_gene: TRBV12-3/TRBV12-4
abundance: many
j_gene: TRBJ2-3
CDR3nt: TGTGCCAGCAGCTCCGGGACAGGGATGTATTTT
CDR3aa: CASSSGTGMYF

d_gene: -
v_gene: TRBV10-2
abundance: many
j_gene: TRBJ2-5
CDR3nt: TGCGCCAGCAGCCTACTTTGGAATCGGCGAGAGACCCAGTACTTC
CDR3aa: CASSLLWNRRETQYF

d_gene: -
v_gene: TRBV11-3
abundance: many
j_gene: TRBJ1-1
CDR3nt: TGTGCCAGCAGCTTAGCAGGGCACGAAGCTTTCTTT
CDR3aa: CASSLAGHEAFF

d_gene: -
v_gene: TRBV7-9
abundance: many
j_gene: TRBJ1-5
CDR3nt: TGTGCCAGCAGCTTAGGCAGGGCAAATCAGCCCCAGCATTTT
CDR3aa: CASSLGRANQPQHF

d_gene: TRBD1
v_gene: TRBV9
abundance: many
j_gene: TRBJ2-5
CDR3nt: TGTGCCAGCAGAATACCCAGACAGGGCTGGGAGACCCAGTACTTC
CDR3aa: CASRIPRQGWETQYF

d_gene: -
v_gene: TRBV29-1
abundance: many
j_gene: TRBJ1-5
CDR3nt: TGCAGCGTTGCGGCCGGAAACAATCAGCCCCAGCATTTT
CDR3aa: CSVAAGNNQPQHF

d_gene: -
v_gene: TRBV5-1
abundance: many
j_gene: TRBJ2-7
CDR3nt: TGCGCCAGCAGCCAAGAGGGGACCCGGCACTTC
CDR3aa: CASSQEGTRHF

d_gene: -
v_gene: TRBV10-3
abundance: many
j_gene: TRBJ2-7
CDR3nt: TGTGCCATCAGTGAGACAGGATTTTTTTACGAGCAGTACTTC
CDR3aa: CAISETGFFYEQYF

d_gene: -
v_gene: TRBV10-3
abundance: many
j_gene: TRBJ1-1
CDR3nt: TGTGCCATCAGTGAGTCGAGCGTGGGAGGCACTGAAGCTTTCTTT
CDR3aa: CAISESSVGGTEAFF

d_gene: TRBD1
v_gene: TRBV12-3/TRBV12-4
abundance: many
j_gene: TRBJ2-2
CDR3nt: TGTGCCAGCAGTCTTTGGGACAGTGACACCGGGGAGCTGTTTTTT
CDR3aa: CASSLWDSDTGELFF

d_gene: TRBD1
v_gene: TRBV29-1
abundance: many
j_gene: TRBJ2-1
CDR3nt: TGCATCCGACAGGGGGTGAATGAGCAGTTCTTC
CDR3aa: CIRQGVNEQFF

d_gene: TRBD2
v_gene: TRBV12-3/TRBV12-4
abundance: -
j_gene: TRBJ2-5
CDR3nt: TGTGCCAGCAGTCTAAACCGGGGGGGGGAAGAGACCGAGTACTTC
CDR3aa: CASSLNRGGEETEYF

d_gene: TRBD1
v_gene: TRBV5-1
abundance: many
j_gene: TRBJ2-5
CDR3nt: TGCGCCAGCAGCTCGAGACAGGGAAGGAAGGAAGAGACCCAGTACTTC
CDR3aa: CASSSRQGRKEETQYF

d_gene: TRBD1
v_gene: TRBV18
abundance: few
j_gene: TRBJ2-2
CDR3nt: TGTGCCAGCTCACCACCCGACAGGGGGCGCCCCGGGGAGCTGTTTTTT
CDR3aa: CASSPPDRGRPGELFF

d_gene: TRBD2
v_gene: TRBV15
abundance: few
j_gene: TRBJ2-2
CDR3nt: TGTGCCACCAGCAGAGATAGGCTAGCGGGAAGTGGCGGGGAGCTGTTTTTT
CDR3aa: CATSRDRLAGSGGELFF

d_gene: TRBD1
v_gene: TRBV29-1
abundance: many
j_gene: TRBJ2-3
CDR3nt: TGCAGCGGGGGGACAGGGACTAGCACAGATACGCAGTATTTT
CDR3aa: CSGGTGTSTDTQYF

d_gene: -
v_gene: TRBV11-2
abundance: -
j_gene: TRBJ1-5
CDR3nt: TGTGCCAGCAGCTTAGAAATGGCAGGGTACAATCAGCCCCAGCATTTT
CDR3aa: CASSLEMAGYNQPQHF

d_gene: TRBD2
v_gene: TRBV4-3
abundance: many
j_gene: TRBJ2-3
CDR3nt: TGCGCCAGCAGCCAAGATCATAGCGGGAGAGGTACAGATACGCAGTATTTT
CDR3aa: CASSQDHSGRGTDTQYF

d_gene: -
v_gene: TRBV7-2
abundance: many
j_gene: TRBJ2-5
CDR3nt: TGTGCCAGCAGCTTAAGGTCGGGAGTCGGAGAGACCCAGTACTTC
CDR3aa: CASSLRSGVGETQYF

d_gene: -
v_gene: TRBV12-3/TRBV12-4
abundance: many
j_gene: TRBJ2-1
CDR3nt: TGTGCCAGCAGTTTCAGGAATGAGCAGTTCTTC
CDR3aa: CASSFRNEQFF

d_gene: TRBD1
v_gene: TRBV7-3
abundance: -
j_gene: TRBJ2-1
CDR3nt: TGTGCCAGCAGCTTTACACGGGACAGGGGCTACAATGAGCAGTTCTTC
CDR3aa: CASSFTRDRGYNEQFF

d_gene: -
v_gene: TRBV19
abundance: -
j_gene: TRBJ2-7
CDR3nt: TGTGCCAGTAGTATAGATCTATGGGGAGGATGGGGTTCCTACGAGCAGTACTTC
CDR3aa: CASSIDLWGGWGSYEQYF

d_gene: -
v_gene: TRBV5-1
abundance: many
j_gene: TRBJ2-1
CDR3nt: TGCGCCAGCAGCTTGGGTCGCCAACTCTCCTACAATGAGCAGTTCTTC
CDR3aa: CASSLGRQLSYNEQFF

d_gene: -
v_gene: TRBV20-1
abundance: many
j_gene: TRBJ1-5
CDR3nt: TGCAGTGCTAGAGCTTTCATAGGGGTTAGCAATCAGCCCCAGCATTTT
CDR3aa: CSARAFIGVSNQPQHF

d_gene: -
v_gene: TRBV19
abundance: few
j_gene: TRBJ2-2
CDR3nt: TGTGCCAGTAGTATCGGGGGTGGCACCGGGGAGCTGTTTTTT
CDR3aa: CASSIGGGTGELFF

d_gene: TRBD2
v_gene: TRBV6-1
abundance: few
j_gene: TRBJ2-1
CDR3nt: TGTGCCAGCGCGACTAGCGGGAGTTACAATGAGCAGTTCTTC
CDR3aa: CASATSGSYNEQFF